This T cell receptor (beta chain) was captured by sequencing in a study of cytomegalovirus exposure and HLA in healthy donors. Worth noting for this clone: Germline and junction disagree at one end, which may indicate a read error.

PCR employed 60 Vbeta and 13 Jbeta primers. Sequencing used immunoSEQ multiplex PCR; TCRdb keeps in-frame clones, though not all of them. The sample holds roughly 150,000 clones; approximately 85% are singletons and the top ten take over 2%. This CDR3 contains 12 residues. CDR1 is MNHEY, CDR2 SVGAGI, per germline. Sample: PBMCs. The receptor was isolated from a man aged 25 to 40 in good health and CMV-seropositive. This chain links TRBV6-5 with TRBJ1-2; D unclear. CDR3 in DNA: TGTGCCAGCAGTAACTCGAACGGGGGCTACACCTTC. Its protein product is CASSNSNGGYTF.